This TCR beta chain was sequenced in a study of CXCR3-negative and CXCR3-positive naive CD8 T cells. Regarding this clonotype: Its antigen is not known.

Germline CDR1 and CDR2: SGDLS and YYNGEE. There are 14 residues in the CDR3. 5' RACE that incorporated UMI labels was used to prepare the TRB cDNA libraries. TCRdb re-analyzed the 5' RACE reads; it lists each CDR3 protein once, without DNA. In all, the sample yields approximately 74,000 distinct CDR3 sequences. Findings and limits, study-wide: For memory CD8+ cells diversity was much lower, but both naive subsets had comparably high diversity. Researchers report that CXCR3-positive naive cells carry more hydrophobic TRB CDR3s than CXCR3-negative naive cells.

V gene TRBV9 combines with J gene TRBJ1-1. The sample was naive CXCR3- CD8+ T cells from blood. The subset denotes: CD45RO-CCR7+CD27+CD95- naive CD8+ T cells lacking CXCR3 (TNR3-). The receptor was derived from a human donor in good health. Some clones in this sample may be carry-over from other donors' samples. The CDR3 reads CASSVEAENTEAFF.